The 18 T cell receptor beta chains presented below share a single source sample, sequenced in a study of glioma-infiltrating T cells after dendritic cell vaccination. Only in-frame clones appear in the TCRdb table, and some are missing; sequencing was by immunoSEQ multiplex PCR. The table records 85,000 to 100,000 clones, more than 80% of them present only once. Specified time point: after dendritic cell vaccination, including at tumor progression/relapse. This specimen was blood, taken after dendritic cell vaccination. These receptors all stem from a human donor with glioblastoma.

The V and J genes are TRBV19 and TRBJ1-1; D might be TRBD1 (5 bases). The CDR3 is 12 amino acids. Trimming took 4 bases from V and 8 from J, leaving 11 bases between them. Germline V gives CDR1 LNHDA, CDR2 SQIVND (reference sequence). DNA of the CDR3: TGTGCCAGTAGTAGGGGGGGTGGGGAAGCTTTCTTT. It translates to CASSRGGGEAFF.

The chain couples TRBV5-1 to TRBJ2-5; D may be TRBD1 (6 bases). This CDR3 has 15 amino acids. With 4 bases removed from V and 2 bases from J, the gap between germline ends came to 15 bases. The germline gives CDR1 SGHRS, CDR2 YFSETQ. The CDR3 loop is CASSPGHGPQETQYF. DNA for the CDR3: TGCGCCAGCAGCCCGGGACACGGTCCACAAGAGACCCAGTACTTC.

The chain joins TRBV4-1 to TRBJ2-1, with 8 positions matching TRBD2. With 1 base clipped from V and 9 bases from J, the junction kept 14 bases outside the gene matches. CDR1 and CDR2 (germline): MGHRA, YSYEKL. This CDR3 spans 17 amino acids. As DNA, the CDR3 is TGCGCCAGCAGCCAAGGACTGGCGAGACTAGCGTTCCCTGAGCAGTTCTTC. This gives the protein CASSQGLARLAFPEQFF.

The chain employs TRBV7-2 and TRBJ2-2; 12 bases agree with TRBD2. V trimming: 4 bases; J trimming: 9 bases; junction bases outside the gene matches: 9. CDR1 and CDR2 (germline): SGHTA, FQGNSA. This CDR3 spans 16 amino acids. The CDR3 sequence is CASSSDLAGGLRELFF. In nucleotides, the CDR3 is TGTGCCAGCAGCTCAGATCTAGCGGGGGGGCTAAGGGAGCTGTTTTTT.

V gene TRBV30 combines with J gene TRBJ1-3; maybe TRBD1 (6 bases). CDR1 and CDR2 from the germline V gene are GTSNPN and SVGIG (reference sequence). Trimming removed 3 bases at V and 0 bases at J, with 12 bases between. CDR3 length: 15 residues. CDR3 loop: CAWREQGDSGNTIYF. DNA for the CDR3: TGTGCCTGGAGAGAACAGGGTGACTCTGGAAACACCATATATTTT.

This clone was counted only a few times. The CDR3 DNA follows: TGTGCCATCAGTGAGTCCTACAGCTACTACGAGCAGTACTTC. Its protein product is CAISESYSYYEQYF. The chain combines TRBV10-3 with TRBJ2-7; D is undetermined. There are 14 residues in the CDR3. Trimming removed 0 bases at V and 3 bases at J, with 9 bases between. Per the germline V gene, CDR1 is ENHRY and CDR2 is SYGVKD.

This chain uses TRBV18 with TRBJ2-1; 10 positions match TRBD1. The CDR3 has 15 amino acids. CDR1 and CDR2 (germline): KGHSH, LQKENI. Trimming at V came to 6 bases and at J to 3 bases, leaving 5 bases not matched to a gene. Here the CDR3 DNA reads TGTGCCAGCTCCCCGGGGGACAGGGGCTACAATGAGCAGTTCTTC. Its protein product is CASSPGDRGYNEQFF.

The V and J genes are TRBV5-1 and TRBJ2-5; TRBD1 matches at 8 bases. Germline V CDR1 and CDR2: SGHRS, YFSETQ. This CDR3 region has 16 residues. Germline trimming cut 0 bases from V and 0 bases from J; bases unmatched to any gene: 4. CDR3 nucleotides: TGCGCCAGCAGCTTGGGGAACAGGGGGAACCAAGAGACCCAGTACTTC. Amino acid sequence: CASSLGNRGNQETQYF.

This clone has only a few counts. The rearrangement links TRBV19 to TRBJ1-5; 8 bases are a match to TRBD1. V trimming: 5 bases; J trimming: 3 bases; junction bases outside the gene matches: 6. Germline V gene lookup returns CDR1 LNHDA and CDR2 SQIVND (reference sequence). The CDR3 has 15 amino acids. CDR3 nucleotides: TGTGCCAGTAGTCGCGGACAGGGACTCAATCAGCCCCAGCATTTT. Encoded protein: CASSRGQGLNQPQHF. Looking up the rest from reference TRBV19 and TRBJ1-5 gives the full variable domain: DGGITQSPKYLFRKEGQNVTLSCEQNLNHDAMYWYRQDPGQGLRLIYYSQIVNDFQKGDIAEGYSVSREKKESFPLTVTSAQKNPTAFYLCASSRGQGLNQPQHFGDGTRLSIL.

V gene TRBV7-2 combines with J gene TRBJ2-3, with TRBD1 as a possible D gene (7 bases). Germline V gene data show CDR1 as SGHTA and CDR2 as FQGNSA. CDR3 size: 14 residues. V was clipped by 2 bases and J by 5 bases, with 11 bases between them. The CDR3 here is CASSLQGGVDTQYF. The CDR3 DNA reads TGTGCCAGCAGCTTACAGGGGGGCGTAGATACGCAGTATTTT.

This clone was seen a handful of times. The chain is built from TRBV19 and TRBJ1-5; the match to TRBD1 covers 7 bases. Germline lookup yields CDR1 LNHDA and CDR2 SQIVND (reference sequence). J gave up 0 bases and V 4 bases, and 6 bases lay outside the gene matches. The length of the CDR3 is 16 residues. CDR3 in amino acids: CASSTTGQVSNQPQHF. The CDR3 DNA is TGTGCCAGTAGTACCACCGGACAGGTTAGCAATCAGCCCCAGCATTTT.

The rearrangement links TRBV5-1 to TRBJ2-1; 10 bases match TRBD2. The CDR3 has 15 amino acids. CDR1 and CDR2 (germline): SGHRS, YFSETQ. Trimming cost V 1 base and J 2 bases; bases outside gene matches: 0. The CDR3 loop is CASSLTSGAYNEQFF. The DNA of the CDR3 is TGCGCCAGCAGCTTGACTAGCGGGGCCTACAATGAGCAGTTCTTC.

The gene calls are TRBV5-5 and TRBJ1-3; 8 positions match TRBD1. This CDR3 region has 17 residues. Per the germline V gene, CDR1 is SGHKS and CDR2 is YYEKEE (reference sequence). J gave up 2 bases and V 4 bases, and 11 bases lay outside the gene matches. CDR3 in amino acids: CASSDLQGGQAGNTIYF. CDR3 bases: TGTGCCAGCAGCGATCTACAGGGGGGACAAGCTGGAAACACCATATATTTT.

CDR3 amino acids: CASRQTGGTEAFF. In DNA form, the CDR3 reads TGTGCCAGTAGACAGACAGGGGGGACTGAAGCTTTCTTT. V gene TRBV19 combines with J gene TRBJ1-1; 9 bases are a match to TRBD1. The V gene's germline CDR1 is LNHDA and CDR2 SQIVND (reference sequence). The V and J ends lost 6 bases and 5 bases, in that order; junction bases with no gene match: 4. CDR3 size: 13 residues.

This chain links TRBV27 with TRBJ2-1; TRBD2 agrees at 9 bases. The CDR3 is 18 amino acids. J gave up 1 base and V 7 bases, and 14 bases lay outside the gene matches. Germline lookup yields CDR1 MNHEY and CDR2 SMNVEV (reference sequence). The CDR3 nucleotides read TGTGCCAGCAAGGGGGGATTAGCGGGAGTTAATTCCTACAATGAGCAGTTCTTC. Protein: CASKGGLAGVNSYNEQFF.

The CDR3 region has the DNA TGTGCCAGCAGCCCGCATCGGACTAGCGGGTCAGCCCGCGATGAGCAGTTCTTC. Translation: CASSPHRTSGSARDEQFF. The chain recombines TRBV7-2 with TRBJ2-1; 11 bases map to TRBD2. V lost 5 bases and J lost 8; bases outside the gene matches: 17. CDR1 and CDR2 (germline): SGHTA, FQGNSA. CDR3 size: 18 residues.

The chain is built from TRBV19 and TRBJ2-2; 7 bases align to TRBD2. From germline, CDR1 is LNHDA and CDR2 SQIVND (reference sequence). The CDR3 consists of 14 residues. V dropped 1 base and J dropped 7; count of bases not matched to a gene: 3. The CDR3 DNA reads as TGTGCCAGTAGTATAGTGCGGGGGTTCGGGGAGCTGTTTTTT. Amino acid sequence: CASSIVRGFGELFF.

The gene calls are TRBV5-1 and TRBJ2-7; 13 nucleotides line up with TRBD2. J gave up 3 bases and V 0 bases, and 0 bases lay outside the gene matches. The CDR3 is 15 residues long. Germline loops: CDR1 SGHRS, CDR2 YFSETQ. In DNA form, the CDR3 reads TGCGCCAGCAGCTTGGGGACTAGCGGGAGCTACGAGCAGTACGTC. Protein: CASSLGTSGSYEQYV.